The source of this TCR delta chain is a study of γδ T cells in repeated Plasmodium falciparum infection. With respect to this clone: Its antigen remains unknown. The protein given by TCRdb reflects a much larger clone and differs at residue 21 from this DNA's translation, likely from a read error; the protein shown is the DNA's translation.

Flow sorting of PBMC yielded separate Vgamma9/Vdelta2+ and Vdelta2-negative gammadelta T cell populations for bulk repertoire analysis. CDR1 and CDR2 (germline): TSWWSYY, QGS. The CDR3 totals 22 residues. Broader study findings: Malian children's Vdelta2-negative repertoires appeared more expanded and less diverse than Australians'.

TRG and TRD sequences were obtained from every sorted gammadelta sample. TCRdb re-called the multiplex PCR reads with CATT. The sample contains 80,000 to 95,000 delta-chain clones, over 1.1% of which appear only once. This sequence originates from a pool of human donors (malaria-infected and uninfected, not separated). Material for sequencing was gamma-delta T cells from blood. The V gene is listed as TRDV1; no J gene was called; the table's D gene call, TRDD3, was not cross checked with the DNA. The CDR3 reads CALGEESRRRELGELFGPKLTF. CDR3 nucleotide sequence: TGTGCTCTTGGGGAAGAGAGTCGGCGGCGGGAACTGGGGGAGCTCTTTGGTCCTAAACTCACCTTT.